The next 20 T cell receptor beta chains were all read from a single sample in a study of T-cell reconstitution after alpha-beta-depleted transplantation in children. Unique molecular identifiers were incorporated during preparation of the TCRbeta library. TCRdb re-analysed the PCR reads in MiXCR, keeping a single row per CDR3 protein. Seen here are tens of thousands of distinct CDR3 sequences, 40% to 55% observed once, and the top ten hold 95% to 98%. Sequenced here: PBMCs, mostly from graft donor cells, sampled 360 days after TCRalphabeta/CD19-depleted stem cell transplant. These receptors were taken from a male patient younger than 18 who had a stem cell transplant for acute lymphoblastic leukemia, so the T cells may come from the graft donor.

This clonotype has a handful of counts. The chain recombines TRBV4-2 with TRBJ1-3; 7 nucleotides match TRBD1. The J segment lost 6 bases and the V segment lost 0 bases, leaving 2 bases of the junction unmatched. Germline CDR1 LGHNA, CDR2 YNFKEQ. The length of the CDR3 is 14 residues. CDR3 in amino acids: CASSQDKGANTIYF. DNA for the CDR3: TGTGCCAGCAGCCAAGATAAGGGGGCAAACACCATATATTTT.

The table lists this clonotype with a few counts. V usage is TRBV20-1 and J usage is TRBJ2-3, with D unclear. The CDR3 is made up of 13 amino acids. Trimming shortened V by 5 bases and J by 0 bases, and 9 bases separated the two germline ends. Per germline, CDR1 DFQATT and CDR2 SNEGSKA (reference sequence). CDR3 in amino acids: CSARTASTDTQYF. CDR3 DNA: TGCAGTGCTCGGACGGCTAGCACAGATACGCAGTATTTT.

The chain has TRBV5-1 and TRBJ1-3; D not certain. Trimming pared 0 bases from V and 4 bases from J, leaving 8 bases between. The germline V gene encodes CDR1 SGHRS and CDR2 YFSETQ. CDR3 size: 14 residues. The CDR3 loop is CASSLGASGNTIYF. CDR3 nucleotides: TGCGCCAGCAGCTTGGGGGCTAGCGGAAACACCATATATTTT. Full variable domain (outside the CDR3, taken from reference TRBV5-1 and TRBJ1-3): KAGVTQTPRYLIKTRGQQVTLSCSPISGHRSVSWYQQTPGQGLQFLFEYFSETQRNKGNFPGRFSGRQFSNSRSEMNVSTLELGDSALYLCASSLGASGNTIYFGEGSWLTVV.

The chain carries TRBV10-3 and TRBJ2-7; D gene unclear. Germline-derived CDR1 and CDR2 are ENHRY and SYGVKD. The CDR3 contains 13 residues. Trimming left V 2 bases short and J 0 bases short, with 5 bases between. The CDR3 loop reads CAISEANSYEQYF. The CDR3 DNA reads as TGTGCCATCAGTGAGGCCAACTCCTACGAGCAGTACTTC.

This clonotype was recorded many times. The chain uses TRBV29-1 and TRBJ1-1, with no clear D. V lost 3 bases to trimming and J lost 1 base, with 6 bases between them. The CDR3 contains 12 residues. CDR1 SQVTM and CDR2 ANQGSEA come from the germline V gene. CDR3 nucleotide sequence: TGCAGCGTTGAGTGGCCGAACACTGAAGCTTTCTTT. Protein sequence: CSVEWPNTEAFF.

This clonotype appeared a few times. The genes are TRBV20-1 and TRBJ1-4; D is uncertain. This CDR3 is built from 13 residues. Germline CDR1 is DFQATT and CDR2 is SNEGSKA (reference sequence). V was clipped by 5 bases and J by 3 bases, with 10 bases between them. CDR3 region: CSAAIGANEKLFF. In nucleotides, the CDR3 is TGCAGTGCTGCAATTGGGGCTAATGAAAAACTGTTTTTT.

This clonotype has only a few counts. The rearrangement links TRBV5-6 to TRBJ2-3; 13 nucleotides align to TRBD2. Trimming cost V 4 bases and J 2 bases; bases outside gene matches: 13. Per germline, CDR1 SGHDT and CDR2 YYEEEE. The CDR3 has 19 amino acids. CDR3 region: CASSPGTSGAGLITDTQYF. The CDR3, as DNA: TGTGCCAGCAGCCCCGGGACTAGCGGGGCAGGATTAATCACAGATACGCAGTATTTT. The entire variable domain, with the rest obtained from reference TRBV5-6 and TRBJ2-3, is as follows: DAGVTQSPTHLIKTRGQQVTLRCSPKSGHDTVSWYQQALGQGPQFIFQYYEEEERQRGNFPDRFSGHQFPNYSSELNVNALLLGDSALYLCASSPGTSGAGLITDTQYFGPGTRLTVL.

CDR3 nucleotide sequence: TGCGCCAGCATGGACGGGAGTATCGGCAATGAGCAGTTCTTC. Protein product: CASMDGSIGNEQFF. The chain employs TRBV5-1 and TRBJ2-1; tentative D call: TRBD2 (6 bases). V dropped 6 bases and J dropped 6 bases, with 16 bases sitting between them. The CDR3 runs 14 residues. CDR1 is SGHRS and CDR2 is YFSETQ in the germline V gene.

V usage is TRBV20-1 and J usage is TRBJ2-5; D gene uncertain. This CDR3 region has 13 residues. V was trimmed by 6 bases and J by 5 bases, leaving 16 bases between them. Germline V gene lookup returns CDR1 DFQATT and CDR2 SNEGSKA (reference sequence). The CDR3 sequence: CSAESVARETQYF. The DNA of the CDR3 is TGCAGTGCCGAGAGTGTGGCACGGGAGACCCAGTACTTC.

This clonotype turned up a few times. The chain is built from TRBV20-1 and TRBJ2-7, with a weak D call TRBD1 (6 bases). Germline V gene lookup returns CDR1 DFQATT and CDR2 SNEGSKA (reference sequence). The CDR3 spans 14 residues. Trimming cost V 1 base and J 3 bases, with 13 bases left between them. The CDR3 coding sequence is TGCAGTGCTAGAGCCCGGGACAAGGTCTACGAGCAGTACTTC. Protein: CSARARDKVYEQYF.

This clonotype showed up just a few times. V and J are TRBV7-8 and TRBJ2-7; 16 nucleotides align to TRBD2. Germline assignment: CDR1 SGHVS and CDR2 FQNEAQ. The CDR3 length is 20 residues. Trimming took 5 bases from V and 0 from J; bases not matched to a gene: 13. CDR3 DNA: TGTGCCAGCAGCACTCGACCGGGACTAGCGGGAGGGCTAAGCTCCTACGAGCAGTACTTC. This sequence encodes CASSTRPGLAGGLSSYEQYF. Based on the CDR3 plus reference TRBV7-8 and TRBJ2-7, the full variable domain is GAGVSQSPRYKVAKRGQDVALRCDPISGHVSLFWYQQALGQGPEFLTYFQNEAQLDKSGLPSDRFFAERPEGSVSTLKIQRTQQEDSAVYLCASSTRPGLAGGLSSYEQYFGPGTRLTVT.

This clonotype was seen a handful of times. The CDR3 sequence: CASSPDRVMPKNIQYF. CDR3 nucleotides: TGTGCCAGCAGTCCCGACAGGGTCATGCCCAAAAACATTCAGTACTTC. This chain links TRBV2 with TRBJ2-4; 7 bases are a match to TRBD1. With 5 bases clipped from V and 2 bases from J, the junction kept 9 bases outside the gene matches. The germline gives CDR1 SNHLY, CDR2 FYNNEI. This CDR3 has 16 amino acids.

In this sample, this clonotype turned up a few times. The CDR3 spells CASSLRGLDYEQYF. For the CDR3, the DNA is TGTGCCAGCAGTTTAAGAGGGCTGGACTACGAGCAGTACTTC. The chain is built from TRBV12-3 or TRBV12-4 and TRBJ2-7, with D possibly TRBD2 on 5 matching bases. The V end was cut by 2 bases, the J end by 3 bases, with 11 bases between. The CDR3 loop spans 14 amino acids.

This chain joins TRBV9 and TRBJ2-1; the match to TRBD2 covers 9 bases. Germline trimming cut 4 bases from V and 2 bases from J; bases unmatched to any gene: 7. The germline V gene has CDR1 SGDLS and CDR2 YYNGEE. The CDR3 runs to 16 residues. The CDR3 region has the DNA TGTGCCAGCAGCCCCCGACTAGCGGACACCTACAATGAGCAGTTCTTC. Translation gives CASSPRLADTYNEQFF.

This clonotype showed up many times. CDR3 in amino acids: CASSLDGTQETQYF. The CDR3 DNA reads TGTGCCAGCAGCTTAGACGGGACACAAGAGACCCAGTACTTC. V gene TRBV7-9 combines with J gene TRBJ2-5; a possible D gene is TRBD1 (6 bases). CDR1 is SEHNR, CDR2 FQNEAQ, per germline (reference sequence). V was trimmed by 1 base and J by 2 bases, leaving 8 bases between them. The CDR3 contains 14 residues.

This clonotype was counted between two and nine times. This sequence joins TRBV20-1 and TRBJ2-7; possibly TRBD2 for D (6 bases). There are 13 residues in the CDR3. With 6 bases removed from V and 4 bases from J, the gap between germline ends came to 16 bases. The germline V gene has CDR1 DFQATT and CDR2 SNEGSKA (reference sequence). In DNA, the CDR3 is TGCAGTGCATTCGGGAGCACCACTTACGAGCAGTACTTC. Translating it yields CSAFGSTTYEQYF.

Only a few counts were recorded for this clonotype. The chain carries TRBV29-1 and TRBJ2-7, with TRBD2 as a possible D gene (6 bases). V was trimmed by 4 bases and J by 2 bases, leaving 15 bases between them. The germline gives CDR1 SQVTM, CDR2 ANQGSEA. The CDR3 runs to 14 residues. The CDR3 here is CSVVAGPTTYEQYF. The CDR3 coding sequence is TGCAGCGTTGTTGCGGGGCCGACCACCTACGAGCAGTACTTC.

The V call is TRBV29-1, the J call TRBJ2-1; 7 nucleotides agree with TRBD1. Trimming took 4 bases from V and 11 from J; bases not matched to a gene: 5. CDR1 SQVTM and CDR2 ANQGSEA come from the germline V gene. The CDR3 sequence is 11 residues long. The CDR3 is CSVGGDSKQFF. CDR3 bases: TGCAGCGTTGGAGGGGACAGCAAGCAGTTCTTC.

This chain connects TRBV20-1 to TRBJ2-3, with 9 bases lining up with TRBD2. The CDR3 is 18 residues long. Germline V gene lookup returns CDR1 DFQATT and CDR2 SNEGSKA (reference sequence). Trimming cost V 2 bases and J 1 base; bases outside gene matches: 13. CDR3 in DNA: TGCAGTGCTAGACCGATCTCCTCCGAGCGGGGGGGCACAGATACGCAGTATTTT. Its translation is CSARPISSERGGTDTQYF.

The chain combines TRBV4-2 with TRBJ2-2; tentative D call: TRBD2 (5 bases). V was shortened by 7 bases and J by 1 base, with 25 bases between the two germline ends. The CDR3 runs 19 residues. The germline V gene has CDR1 LGHNA and CDR2 YNFKEQ. CDR3 region: CASKAIRVRASLNTGELFF. For the CDR3, the DNA is TGTGCCAGCAAGGCGATTCGTGTGAGGGCCTCCTTGAACACCGGGGAGCTGTTTTTT.